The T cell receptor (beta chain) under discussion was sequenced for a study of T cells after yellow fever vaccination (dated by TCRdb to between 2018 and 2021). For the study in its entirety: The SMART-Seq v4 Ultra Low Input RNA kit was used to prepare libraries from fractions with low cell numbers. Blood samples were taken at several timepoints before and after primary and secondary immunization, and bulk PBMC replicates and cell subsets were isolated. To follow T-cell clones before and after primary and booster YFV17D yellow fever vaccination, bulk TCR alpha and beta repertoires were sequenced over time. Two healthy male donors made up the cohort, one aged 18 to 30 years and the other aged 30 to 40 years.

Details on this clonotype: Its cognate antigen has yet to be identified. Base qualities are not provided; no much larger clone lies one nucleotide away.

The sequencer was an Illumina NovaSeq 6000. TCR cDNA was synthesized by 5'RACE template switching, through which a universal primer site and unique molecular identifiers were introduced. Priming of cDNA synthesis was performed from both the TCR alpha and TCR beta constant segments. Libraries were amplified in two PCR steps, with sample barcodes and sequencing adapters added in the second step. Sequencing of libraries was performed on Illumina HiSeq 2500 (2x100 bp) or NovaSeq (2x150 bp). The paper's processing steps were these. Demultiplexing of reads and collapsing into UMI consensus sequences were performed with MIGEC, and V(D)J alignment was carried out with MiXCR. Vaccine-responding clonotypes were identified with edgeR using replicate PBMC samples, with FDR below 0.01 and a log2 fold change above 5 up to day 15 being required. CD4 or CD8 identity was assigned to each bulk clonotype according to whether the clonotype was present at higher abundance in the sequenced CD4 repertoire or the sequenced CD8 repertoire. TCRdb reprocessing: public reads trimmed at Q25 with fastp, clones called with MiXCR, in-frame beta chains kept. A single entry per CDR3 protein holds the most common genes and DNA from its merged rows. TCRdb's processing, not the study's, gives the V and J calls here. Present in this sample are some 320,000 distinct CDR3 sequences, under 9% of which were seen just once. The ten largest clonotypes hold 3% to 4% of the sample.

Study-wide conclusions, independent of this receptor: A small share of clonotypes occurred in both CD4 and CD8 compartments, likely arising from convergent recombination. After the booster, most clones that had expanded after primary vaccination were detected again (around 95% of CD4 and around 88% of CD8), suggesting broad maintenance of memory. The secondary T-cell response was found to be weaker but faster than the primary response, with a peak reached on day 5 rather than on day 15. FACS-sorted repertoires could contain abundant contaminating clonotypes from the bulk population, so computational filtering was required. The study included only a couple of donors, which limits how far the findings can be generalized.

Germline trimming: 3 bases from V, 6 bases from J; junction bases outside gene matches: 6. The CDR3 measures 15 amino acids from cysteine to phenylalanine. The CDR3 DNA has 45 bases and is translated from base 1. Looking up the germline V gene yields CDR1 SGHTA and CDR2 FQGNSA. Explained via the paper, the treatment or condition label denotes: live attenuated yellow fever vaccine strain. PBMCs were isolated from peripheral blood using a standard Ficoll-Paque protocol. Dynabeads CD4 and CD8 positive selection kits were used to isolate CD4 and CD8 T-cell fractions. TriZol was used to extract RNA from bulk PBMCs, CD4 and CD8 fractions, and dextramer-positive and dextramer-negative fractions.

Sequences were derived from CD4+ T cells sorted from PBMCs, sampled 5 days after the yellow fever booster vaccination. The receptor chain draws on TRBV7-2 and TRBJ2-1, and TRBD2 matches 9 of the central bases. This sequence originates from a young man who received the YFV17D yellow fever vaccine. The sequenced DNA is TGTGCCAGCAGCTTGGGCGGGGGGGCACTCAATGAGCAGTTCTTC. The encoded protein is CASSLGGGALNEQFF.